This is a list of T cell receptor beta chains from one sample in a study of T cells after yellow fever vaccination. TCRdb independently ran MiXCR on the 5' RACE reads; one entry per CDR3 protein. The sample contains some 150,000 distinct CDR3 sequences, 11% of which appear only once. The material was CD8+ T cells sorted from PBMCs, obtained 15 days after the yellow fever booster vaccination. The origin of the receptors is a man aged 18 to 29 who received the YFV17D yellow fever vaccine. The conserved cysteine and the conserved F or W are not part of the CDR3 here. Fields, in order: V gene, CDR3 protein.

V gene: TRBV5-5
CDR3 protein: ASSLRDSPYGYT

V gene: TRBV11-2
CDR3 protein: ASSLGGAGSEQF

V gene: TRBV5-5
CDR3 protein: ASSLTSGGDNEQF

V gene: TRBV5-1
CDR3 protein: ASSLERGPDTQY

V gene: TRBV4-1
CDR3 protein: ASSPLVLAGRETQY

V gene: TRBV29-1
CDR3 protein: SLGPSGRVDTQY

V gene: TRBV6-6
CDR3 protein: ASSDRQGWIQGYT

V gene: TRBV7-9
CDR3 protein: ASSDRDRADEQY

V gene: TRBV6-5
CDR3 protein: ASSYSVSGGQPQH

V gene: TRBV5-1
CDR3 protein: ASSLVAGANVLT

V gene: TRBV6-2/TRBV6-3
CDR3 protein: ASKGAHNTGELF

V gene: TRBV25-1
CDR3 protein: ASSEVAARDYGYT

V gene: TRBV5-1
CDR3 protein: ASRPGQGLTDTQY

V gene: TRBV6-4
CDR3 protein: ASSEDGAEPYNEQF

V gene: TRBV6-6
CDR3 protein: ASSLVGGGSRETQY

V gene: TRBV4-3
CDR3 protein: ASSQEGRYQETQY

V gene: TRBV2
CDR3 protein: ASSETDVETQY

V gene: TRBV6-6
CDR3 protein: ASSALRPGELF

V gene: TRBV6-2/TRBV6-3
CDR3 protein: ASSYSIRGRNTGELF

V gene: TRBV7-3
CDR3 protein: ASSPGTGLTEAF

V gene: TRBV10-3
CDR3 protein: AISDSTRGYGYT

V gene: TRBV7-3
CDR3 protein: ASSLTPTNEQF

V gene: TRBV21-1
CDR3 protein: ASSKGAYQPQH

V gene: TRBV4-3
CDR3 protein: ASSPGLLTPNTGELF

V gene: TRBV4-3
CDR3 protein: ASSQDISNTEAF

V gene: TRBV7-3
CDR3 protein: ASSLEARSGTEAF

V gene: TRBV6-2/TRBV6-3
CDR3 protein: ASGAGSNEQF

V gene: TRBV11-2
CDR3 protein: ASSSFLRTERETQY

V gene: TRBV4-1
CDR3 protein: ASSPREEDTEAF

V gene: TRBV6-2/TRBV6-3
CDR3 protein: ASNGLNTGELF

V gene: TRBV4-1
CDR3 protein: ASSQETGGMTEAF